This passage covers 29 T cell receptor beta chains from one sample sequenced in a study of blood T cell repertoires in COVID-19. Libraries were prepared by immunoSEQ multiplex PCR; TCRdb keeps only in-frame clonotypes and omits some of them. The data show about 68,000 clones, roughly 88% seen once. Sequenced material: peripheral blood. These receptor sequences come from a young man with acute or convalescent COVID-19.

This chain uses TRBV30 with TRBJ1-1; tentatively, D is TRBD1 (6 bases). This CDR3 is 11 amino acids long. Trimming stripped 4 bases from V and 11 bases from J, with 14 bases between. The V gene's germline CDR1 is GTSNPN and CDR2 SVGIG (reference sequence). The chain's CDR3 is CAWTQGIKAFF. The CDR3 region has the DNA TGTGCCTGGACCCAGGGGATAAAGGCTTTCTTT.

The V call is TRBV7-6, the J call TRBJ2-1; TRBD2 aligns across 15 bases. This CDR3 region has 19 residues. V was pared by 4 bases and J by 1 base, with 8 bases of the junction left unmatched. From germline, CDR1 is SGHVS and CDR2 FNYEAQ. CDR3 coding DNA: TGTGCCAGCAGCTCTCGGACTAGCGGGAGGGCCGGGTCCTACAATGAGCAGTTCTTC. Translation gives CASSSRTSGRAGSYNEQFF. Variable domain in full (rest from reference TRBV7-6 and TRBJ2-1): GAGVSQSPRYKVTKRGQDVALRCDPISGHVSLYWYRQALGQGPEFLTYFNYEAQQDKSGLPNDRFSAERPEGSISTLTIQRTEQRDSAMYRCASSSRTSGRAGSYNEQFFGPGTRLTVL.

V gene TRBV28 combines with J gene TRBJ2-2; possibly TRBD1 for D (5 bases). Germline V gives CDR1 MDHEN, CDR2 SYDVKM. The CDR3 extends over 15 amino acids. The ends were cut back, 0 bases at V and 6 bases at J, with 11 bases in the middle. The CDR3 loop reads CASSLWTVLSGELFF. For the CDR3, the DNA is TGTGCCAGCAGTTTATGGACAGTCTTGTCCGGGGAGCTGTTTTTT.

The rearrangement uses TRBV3-1 (or the pseudogene TRBV3-2) and TRBJ2-3, with 12 bases that match TRBD2. CDR3 length: 14 residues. The J segment lost 4 bases and the V segment lost 7 bases, leaving 3 bases of the junction unmatched. Per germline, CDR1 LGHDT and CDR2 YNNKEL (reference sequence). The CDR3 DNA follows: TGTGCCAGCACTAGACTAGCGGGAGCAGATACGCAGTATTTT. This encodes CASTRLAGADTQYF.

The V call is TRBV29-1, the J call TRBJ2-1; D not resolved. This CDR3 spans 14 amino acids. CDR1 SQVTM and CDR2 ANQGSEA come from the germline V gene. V was pared by 3 bases and J by 0 bases, with 9 bases between. In DNA, the CDR3 is TGCAGCGTTGATAGTGAAAGCTCCTACAATGAGCAGTTCTTC. It is translated as CSVDSESSYNEQFF.

This clone was seen a handful of times. The V gene is TRBV9, the J gene TRBJ1-3, with TRBD1 matching over 7 bases. From germline, CDR1 is SGDLS and CDR2 YYNGEE. After removal of 3 bases from V and 0 bases from J, the junction contained 3 bases not matched to a gene. The CDR3 runs 15 residues. CDR3 DNA: TGTGCCAGCAGCGAGGGGGCTTACTCTGGAAACACCATATATTTT. It is translated as CASSEGAYSGNTIYF.

The chain has TRBV11-2 and TRBJ2-3; D unclear. The CDR3 extends over 14 amino acids. Trimming took off 0 bases at V and 4 bases at J, with 8 bases between the two ends. CDR1 is SGHAT, CDR2 FQNNGV, per germline. CDR3 protein: CASSLDLSPDTQYF. The CDR3 DNA reads as TGTGCCAGCAGCTTAGATTTGAGTCCAGATACGCAGTATTTT.

V is TRBV28 and J is TRBJ2-7; D may be TRBD2 (5 bases). This CDR3 contains 16 residues. Germline CDR1 reads MDHEN; CDR2 reads SYDVKM. Trimming stripped 2 bases from V and 2 bases from J, with 16 bases between. The CDR3 reads CASSLQDSAIPYEQYF. Here the CDR3 DNA reads TGTGCCAGCAGTTTACAGGACTCCGCTATACCCTACGAGCAGTACTTC.

This chain uses TRBV3-1 (or the pseudogene TRBV3-2) with TRBJ1-3; unclear D gene. The CDR3 runs 14 residues. Trimming shortened V by 5 bases and J by 2 bases, and 10 bases separated the two germline ends. CDR1 and CDR2 (germline): LGHDT, YNNKEL (reference sequence). CDR3 nucleotide sequence: TGTGCCAGCAGCTACCAGGCTGCTGGAAACACCATATATTTT. Protein sequence: CASSYQAAGNTIYF.

The CDR3 DNA reads TGTGCCATCAGTCGGACAGAAAGACAAATTGAAGCTTTCTTT. Protein product: CAISRTERQIEAFF. V usage is TRBV10-3 and J usage is TRBJ1-1, with D possibly matching TRBD1 (6 bases). V was pared by 5 bases and J by 7 bases, with 17 bases between. The CDR3 is 14 residues long. CDR1 is ENHRY and CDR2 is SYGVKD in the germline V gene.

Notes on this clone: Other nucleotide sequences in the sample specify the same CDR3. This chain joins TRBV3-1 (or the pseudogene TRBV3-2) and TRBJ2-7; no definite D call. CDR3 size: 12 residues. Germline V CDR1 and CDR2: LGHDT, YNNKEL (reference sequence). V was trimmed by 1 base and J by 4 bases, leaving 5 bases between them. The CDR3 DNA is TGTGCCAGCAGCCAAGTAACTTACGAGCAGTACTTC. Amino acids: CASSQVTYEQYF.

V gene TRBV6-5 combines with J gene TRBJ1-5; D is unclear. This CDR3 contains 12 residues. CDR1 and CDR2 (germline): MNHEY, SVGAGI. V lost 8 bases and J lost 4, with 9 bases in between. CDR3: CASWSRNQPQHF. The CDR3, as DNA: TGTGCCAGCTGGAGTCGGAATCAGCCCCAGCATTTT.

The chain employs TRBV7-2 and TRBJ1-5; TRBD1 is a possible D gene (5 bases). There are 14 residues in the CDR3. V was cut by 1 base and J by 4 bases, with 8 bases left in between. CDR1 is SGHTA and CDR2 is FQGNSA in the germline V gene. The CDR3 reads CASSLDYRNQPQHF. The CDR3 bases are TGTGCCAGCAGCTTAGATTACAGGAATCAGCCCCAGCATTTT.

J is TRBJ2-3 and V is TRBV30; 7 bases fit TRBD2. The V and J ends lost 0 bases and 6 bases, in that order; junction bases with no gene match: 6. There are 14 residues in the CDR3. CDR1 and CDR2 from the germline V gene are GTSNPN and SVGIG (reference sequence). The CDR3 DNA sequence: TGTGCCTGGAGTGTTGGCGGGAGTGCGGATACGCAGTATTTT. This sequence encodes CAWSVGGSADTQYF.

The genes are TRBV4-1 and TRBJ1-1; 10 nucleotides agree with TRBD1. The germline CDR1 and CDR2 sequences are MGHRA and YSYEKL. The CDR3 runs to 19 residues. Trimming at V came to 4 bases and at J to 5 bases, leaving 19 bases not matched to a gene. The CDR3 DNA follows: TGCGCCAGCAGCCTAAAGAGAGGTTGGGACAGGGGTTTAGGGACTGAAGCTTTCTTT. This sequence encodes CASSLKRGWDRGLGTEAFF.

J is TRBJ2-1 and V is TRBV7-9; 13 positions agree with TRBD2. This CDR3 contains 14 residues. Germline CDR1 is SEHNR and CDR2 is FQNEAQ (reference sequence). With V trimmed by 5 bases and J by 8 bases, 3 bases remained unmatched. CDR3 sequence: CASSTSGRAYEQFF. In DNA form, the CDR3 reads TGTGCCAGCAGCACTAGCGGGAGGGCCTATGAGCAGTTCTTC.

The rearrangement joins TRBV7-9 to TRBJ2-5; maybe TRBD1 (6 bases). Germline CDR1 is SEHNR and CDR2 is FQNEAQ (reference sequence). V was cut by 0 bases and J by 2 bases, with 10 bases left in between. The CDR3 is made up of 15 amino acids. CDR3 sequence reads: CASSLASTGQETQYF. DNA for the CDR3: TGTGCCAGCAGCTTAGCGTCGACAGGACAAGAGACCCAGTACTTC. Combining the CDR3 with reference TRBV7-9 and TRBJ2-5 gives the whole variable domain DTGVSQNPRHKITKRGQNVTFRCDPISEHNRLYWYRQTLGQGPEFLTYFQNEAQLEKSRLLSDRFSAERPKGSFSTLEIQRTEQGDSAMYLCASSLASTGQETQYFGPGTRLLVL.

The V and J genes are TRBV18 and TRBJ1-6; 7 bases are shared with TRBD1. This CDR3 contains 16 residues. V lost 1 base to trimming and J lost 5 bases; unmatched junction nucleotides: 5. CDR1 is KGHSH, CDR2 LQKENI, per germline. CDR3 DNA sequence: TGTGCCAGCTCACCACTTCCGGGACAGCATAATTCACCCCTCCACTTT. Translation gives CASSPLPGQHNSPLHF.

This sequence joins TRBV6-1 and TRBJ1-4; D perhaps matches TRBD1 (6 bases). This CDR3 has 17 amino acids. V lost 4 bases and J lost 11, with 26 bases in between. Germline V gene sequence: CDR1 MNHNS, CDR2 SASEGT. CDR3 region: CASSGTVLSGLNVKLFF. The CDR3 DNA is TGTGCCAGCAGTGGGACAGTTTTAAGTGGGCTTAACGTGAAACTGTTTTTT.

Only a few counts were recorded for this clone. The V call is TRBV28, the J call TRBJ1-6; TRBD1 aligns across 8 bases. The CDR3 extends over 16 amino acids. The junction had 14 bases not matched to a gene; V was cut back by 2 bases and J by 14 bases. From germline, CDR1 is MDHEN and CDR2 SYDVKM. The CDR3 region has the DNA TGTGCCAGCAGTTTAGAGGATACAGGGGGAACCTTAACCCTCCACTTT. It translates to CASSLEDTGGTLTLHF.

The chain has TRBV14 and TRBJ2-1; 9 positions match TRBD2. J gave up 6 bases and V 2 bases, and 2 bases lay outside the gene matches. From germline, CDR1 is SGHDN and CDR2 FVKESK. The CDR3 sequence is 14 residues long. CDR3 sequence: CASSQLAGPNEQFF. As DNA, the CDR3 is TGTGCCAGCAGCCAACTAGCGGGACCCAATGAGCAGTTCTTC.

The J gene is TRBJ2-3, the V gene TRBV9; 8 bases map to TRBD2. This CDR3 contains 17 residues. After removal of 0 bases from V and 0 bases from J, the junction contained 6 bases not matched to a gene. Germline assignment: CDR1 SGDLS and CDR2 YYNGEE. This chain's CDR3 is CASSVELAVPSTDTQYF. In DNA, the CDR3 is TGTGCCAGCAGCGTAGAACTAGCGGTGCCCAGCACAGATACGCAGTATTTT.

J is TRBJ2-5 and V is TRBV11-2, with 11 bases lining up with TRBD2. This CDR3 is built from 18 residues. V lost 5 bases and J lost 5; bases outside the gene matches: 16. Germline loops: CDR1 SGHAT, CDR2 FQNNGV. The CDR3 bases are TGTGCCAGCAGCCGGACAGTTATACTAGCGGGAGTAAAGGAGACCCAGTACTTC. This gives the protein CASSRTVILAGVKETQYF.

The chain combines TRBV4-2 with TRBJ1-4, with TRBD1 matching over 8 bases. Looked up from germline, CDR1 is LGHNA and CDR2 is YNFKEQ. This CDR3 contains 17 residues. Germline trimming cut 5 bases from V and 5 bases from J; bases unmatched to any gene: 13. This CDR3 is CASSALGYGTGNEKLFF. In DNA form, the CDR3 reads TGTGCCAGCAGCGCTCTCGGTTATGGGACAGGCAATGAAAAACTGTTTTTT.

This sequence joins TRBV5-8 and TRBJ1-2; D is perhaps TRBD1 (6 bases). CDR3 length: 15 residues. Trimming removed 5 bases from V and 4 bases from J, with 18 bases in between. Germline values: CDR1 SGHTS, CDR2 YDEGEE. CDR3 nucleotides: TGTGCCAGCAGTTTCTTACAGGGTGGGATCTATGGCTACACCTTC. This sequence encodes CASSFLQGGIYGYTF.

The chain is built from TRBV2 and TRBJ1-2; D not certain. The CDR3 sequence is 13 residues long. Trimming stripped 8 bases from V and 3 bases from J, with 13 bases between. CDR1 and CDR2 from the germline V gene are SNHLY and FYNNEI. CDR3 in amino acids: CASGVLSYYGYTF. In nucleotides, the CDR3 is TGTGCCAGCGGTGTGCTATCCTACTATGGCTACACCTTC.

The gene calls are TRBV10-1 and TRBJ1-5, with a weak D call TRBD1 (6 bases). Germline-derived CDR1 and CDR2 are WNHNN and SYGVQD (reference sequence). The CDR3 is made up of 14 amino acids. With 6 bases removed from V and 1 base from J, the gap between germline ends came to 10 bases. The CDR3: CASRQGKSNQPQHF. As DNA, the CDR3 is TGCGCCAGCAGACAGGGTAAGAGCAATCAGCCCCAGCATTTT.

The chain is built from TRBV5-1 and TRBJ2-7; TRBD2 might be the D (5 bases). V was clipped by 4 bases and J by 5 bases, with 13 bases between them. The CDR3 totals 13 residues. CDR1 and CDR2 from the germline V gene are SGHRS and YFSETQ. The CDR3 DNA sequence: TGCGCCAGCAGCCTGCTCGGGGTTAACGAGCAGTACTTC. It is translated as CASSLLGVNEQYF.

This chain uses TRBV9 with TRBJ2-1; 8 nucleotides agree with TRBD2. V trimming: 4 bases; J trimming: 7 bases; junction bases outside the gene matches: 10. The CDR3 contains 15 residues. In germline, CDR1 is SGDLS, CDR2 YYNGEE. The CDR3 nucleotides read TGTGCCAGCAGCCCCGCGCGAGTAGCGGGGAATGAGCAGTTCTTC. Translation gives CASSPARVAGNEQFF.